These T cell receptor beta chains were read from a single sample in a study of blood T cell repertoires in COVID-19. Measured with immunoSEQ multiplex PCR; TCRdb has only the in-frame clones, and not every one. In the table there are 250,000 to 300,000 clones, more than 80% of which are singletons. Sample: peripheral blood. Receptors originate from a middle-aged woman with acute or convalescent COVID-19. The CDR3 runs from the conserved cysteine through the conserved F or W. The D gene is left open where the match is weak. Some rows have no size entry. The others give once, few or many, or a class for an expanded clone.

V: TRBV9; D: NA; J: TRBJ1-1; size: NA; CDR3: CASSVGQGYMNTEAFF; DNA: TGTGCCAGCAGCGTAGGGCAGGGATATATGAACACTGAAGCTTTCTTT
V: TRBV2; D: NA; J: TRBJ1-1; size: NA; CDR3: CASSEQVQGSTEAFF; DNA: TGTGCCAGCAGTGAACAGGTTCAGGGAAGCACTGAAGCTTTCTTT
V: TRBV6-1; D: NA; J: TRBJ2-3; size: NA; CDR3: CASSESQGRVTDTQYF; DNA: TGTGCCAGCAGTGAAAGTCAGGGCCGGGTCACAGATACGCAGTATTTT
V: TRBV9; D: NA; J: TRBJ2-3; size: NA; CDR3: CASSPGVASTDTQYF; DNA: TGTGCCAGCAGCCCGGGGGTAGCTAGCACAGATACGCAGTATTTT
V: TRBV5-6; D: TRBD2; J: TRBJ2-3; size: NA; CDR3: CASSLVSTSGTDTQYF; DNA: TGTGCCAGCAGCTTGGTTAGTACTAGCGGGACGGATACGCAGTATTTT
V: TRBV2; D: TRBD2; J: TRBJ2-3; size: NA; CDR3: CASRVLLAGGPDTQYF; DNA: TGTGCCAGCAGGGTCCTTCTAGCGGGGGGGCCAGATACGCAGTATTTT
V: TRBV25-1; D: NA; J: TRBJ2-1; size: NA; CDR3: CASSEMASINEQFF; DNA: TGTGCCAGCAGTGAGATGGCATCGATCAATGAGCAGTTCTTC
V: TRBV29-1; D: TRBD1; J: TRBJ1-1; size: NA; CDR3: CSVGTGNFRAEAFF; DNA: TGCAGCGTTGGGACAGGGAATTTTCGCGCTGAAGCTTTCTTT
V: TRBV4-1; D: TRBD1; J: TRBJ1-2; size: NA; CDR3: CASSQGPTSGGYGYTF; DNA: TGCGCCAGCAGCCAAGGACCCACATCAGGGGGCTATGGCTACACCTTC
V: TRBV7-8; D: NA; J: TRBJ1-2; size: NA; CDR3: CASSRSVTGSFNYGYTF; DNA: TGTGCCAGCAGCCGTTCCGTGACAGGCTCTTTTAACTATGGCTACACCTTC
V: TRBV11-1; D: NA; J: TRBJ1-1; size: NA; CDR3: CASSLSEGNTEAFF; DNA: TGTGCCAGCAGCTTAAGTGAGGGGAACACTGAAGCTTTCTTT
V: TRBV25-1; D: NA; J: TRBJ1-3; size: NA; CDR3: CASSPDTGNTIYF; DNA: TGTGCCAGCAGTCCCGACACTGGAAACACCATATATTTT
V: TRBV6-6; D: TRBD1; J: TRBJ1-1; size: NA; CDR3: CASSYVGTGFTEAFF; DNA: TGTGCCAGCAGTTACGTTGGGACAGGGTTCACTGAAGCTTTCTTT
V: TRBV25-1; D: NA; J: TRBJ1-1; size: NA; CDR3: CASSEFVNTEAFF; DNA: TGTGCCAGCAGTGAATTCGTGAACACTGAAGCTTTCTTT
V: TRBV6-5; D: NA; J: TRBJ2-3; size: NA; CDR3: CASRPQGLDTQYF; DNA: TGTGCCAGCAGACCACAGGGTCTGGATACGCAGTATTTT
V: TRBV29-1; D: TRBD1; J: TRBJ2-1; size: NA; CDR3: CSVDPDRAGDEQFF; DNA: TGCAGCGTTGACCCAGACAGGGCTGGGGATGAGCAGTTCTTC
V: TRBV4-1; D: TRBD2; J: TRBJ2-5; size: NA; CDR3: CASSQAGLPGGLQETQYF; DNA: TGCGCCAGCAGCCAGGCGGGTTTGCCGGGGGGACTCCAAGAGACCCAGTACTTC
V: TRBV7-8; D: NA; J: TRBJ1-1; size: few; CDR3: CASSSRLTGTEAFF; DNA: TGTGCCAGCAGCTCCCGATTAACCGGGACTGAAGCTTTCTTT
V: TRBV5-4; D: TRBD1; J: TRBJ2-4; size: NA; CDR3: CASTRQGVLSIQYF; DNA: TGTGCCAGCACCCGACAGGGGGTTTTGTCCATTCAGTACTTC
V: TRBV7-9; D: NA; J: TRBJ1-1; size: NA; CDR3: CASSPVQGSQAFF; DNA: TGTGCCAGCAGCCCGGTACAGGGCAGTCAAGCTTTCTTT
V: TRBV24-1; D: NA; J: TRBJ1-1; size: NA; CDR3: CATSAGNTEAFF; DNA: TGTGCCACCAGTGCCGGGAACACTGAAGCTTTCTTT
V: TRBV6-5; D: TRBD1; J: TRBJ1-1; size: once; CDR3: CASIKQGAWTEAFF; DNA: TGTGCCAGCATAAAACAGGGGGCGTGGACTGAAGCTTTCTTT
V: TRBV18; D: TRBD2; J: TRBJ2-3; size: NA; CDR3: CASSPGLAGVSSTDTQYF; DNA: TGTGCCAGCTCACCGGGACTAGCGGGGGTGTCCAGCACAGATACGCAGTATTTT
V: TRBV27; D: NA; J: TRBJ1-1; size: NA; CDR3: CASRSRGPLNTEAFF; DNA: TGTGCCAGCAGGTCTCGAGGCCCTTTGAACACTGAAGCTTTCTTT
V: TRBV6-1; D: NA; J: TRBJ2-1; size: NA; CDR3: CASSEGPRQTYNEQFF; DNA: TGTGCCAGCAGTGAAGGCCCGAGACAGACTTACAATGAGCAGTTCTTC
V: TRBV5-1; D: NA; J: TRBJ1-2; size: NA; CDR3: CASSLGYAGAGTNYGYTF; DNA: TGCGCCAGCAGCTTGGGTTATGCAGGAGCCGGGACTAACTATGGCTACACCTTC
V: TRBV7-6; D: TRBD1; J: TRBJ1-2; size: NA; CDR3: CASSRQGYYGYTF; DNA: TGTGCCAGCAGCCGACAGGGCTACTATGGCTACACCTTC
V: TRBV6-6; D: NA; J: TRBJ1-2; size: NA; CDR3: CASIQDRQSSYGYTF; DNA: TGTGCCAGCATCCAGGACAGACAGAGCTCCTATGGCTACACCTTC
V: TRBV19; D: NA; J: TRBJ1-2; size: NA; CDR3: CASSRQGWGINYGYTF; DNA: TGTGCCAGTAGTCGTCAGGGGTGGGGGATCAACTATGGCTACACCTTC
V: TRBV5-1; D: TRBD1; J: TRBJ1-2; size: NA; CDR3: CASSHGQGTTNYGYTF; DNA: TGCGCCAGCAGCCACGGACAGGGGACAACTAACTATGGCTACACCTTC
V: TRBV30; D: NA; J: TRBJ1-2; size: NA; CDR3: CAWTPQANYGYTF; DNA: TGTGCCTGGACTCCTCAGGCGAACTATGGCTACACCTTC
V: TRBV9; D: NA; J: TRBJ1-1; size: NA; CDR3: CASSVQANTEAFF; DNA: TGTGCCAGCAGCGTACAGGCGAACACTGAAGCTTTCTTT